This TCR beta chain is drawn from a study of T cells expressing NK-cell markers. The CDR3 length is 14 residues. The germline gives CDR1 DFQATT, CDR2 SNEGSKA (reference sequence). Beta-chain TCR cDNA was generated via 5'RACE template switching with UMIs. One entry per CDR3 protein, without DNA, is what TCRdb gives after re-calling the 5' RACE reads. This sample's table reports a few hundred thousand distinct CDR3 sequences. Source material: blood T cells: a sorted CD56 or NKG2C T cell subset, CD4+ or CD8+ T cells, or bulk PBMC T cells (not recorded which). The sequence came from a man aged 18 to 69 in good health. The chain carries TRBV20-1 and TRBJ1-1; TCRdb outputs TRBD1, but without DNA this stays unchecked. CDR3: CSARSGHVVPEAFF.